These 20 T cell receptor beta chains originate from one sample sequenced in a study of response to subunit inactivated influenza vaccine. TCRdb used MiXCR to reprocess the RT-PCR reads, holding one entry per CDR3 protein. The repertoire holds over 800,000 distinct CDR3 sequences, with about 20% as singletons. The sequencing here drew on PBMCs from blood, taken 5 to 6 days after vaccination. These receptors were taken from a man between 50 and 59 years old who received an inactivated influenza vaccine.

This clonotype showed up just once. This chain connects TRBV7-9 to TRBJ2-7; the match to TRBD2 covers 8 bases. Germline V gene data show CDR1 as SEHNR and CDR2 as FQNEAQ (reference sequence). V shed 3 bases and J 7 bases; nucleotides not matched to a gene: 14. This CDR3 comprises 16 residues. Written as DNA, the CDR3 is TGTGCCAGCAGCTTGTACAAGGCGGGAGGACCTAGAGAGCAGTACTTC. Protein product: CASSLYKAGGPREQYF.

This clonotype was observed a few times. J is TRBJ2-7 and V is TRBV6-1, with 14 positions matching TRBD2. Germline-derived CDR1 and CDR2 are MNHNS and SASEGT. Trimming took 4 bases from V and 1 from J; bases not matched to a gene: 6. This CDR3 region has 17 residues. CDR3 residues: CASSASRLAGGSYEQYF. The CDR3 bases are TGTGCCAGCAGTGCCTCCAGACTAGCGGGGGGGTCCTACGAGCAGTACTTC.

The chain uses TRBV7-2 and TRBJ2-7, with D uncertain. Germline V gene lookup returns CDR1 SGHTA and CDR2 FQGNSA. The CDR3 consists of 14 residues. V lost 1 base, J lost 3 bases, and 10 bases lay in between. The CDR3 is CASSLVQPSYEQYF. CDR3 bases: TGTGCCAGCAGCTTAGTACAGCCAAGCTACGAGCAGTACTTC.

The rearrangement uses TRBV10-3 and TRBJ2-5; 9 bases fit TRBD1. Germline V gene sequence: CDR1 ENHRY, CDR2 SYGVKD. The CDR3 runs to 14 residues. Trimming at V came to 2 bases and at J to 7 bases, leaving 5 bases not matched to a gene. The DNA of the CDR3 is TGTGCCATCAGTGAGACTGGGACAGGGATGACCCAGTACTTC. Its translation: CAISETGTGMTQYF.

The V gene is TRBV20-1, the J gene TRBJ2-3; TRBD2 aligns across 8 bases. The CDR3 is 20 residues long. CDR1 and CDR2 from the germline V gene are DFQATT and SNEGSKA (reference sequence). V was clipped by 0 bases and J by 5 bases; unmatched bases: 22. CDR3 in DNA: TGCAGTGCTAGAGATCTATTGGGGAGCGGGAGAGAATCCGTTAGAGATACGCAGTATTTT. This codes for CSARDLLGSGRESVRDTQYF.

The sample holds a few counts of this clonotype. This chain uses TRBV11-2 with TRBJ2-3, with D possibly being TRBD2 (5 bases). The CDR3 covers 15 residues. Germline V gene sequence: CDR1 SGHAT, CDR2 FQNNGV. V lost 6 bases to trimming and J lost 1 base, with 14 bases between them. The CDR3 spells CASSLAAGGTDTQYF. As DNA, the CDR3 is TGTGCCAGCAGTCTAGCTGCGGGCGGCACAGATACGCAGTATTTT.

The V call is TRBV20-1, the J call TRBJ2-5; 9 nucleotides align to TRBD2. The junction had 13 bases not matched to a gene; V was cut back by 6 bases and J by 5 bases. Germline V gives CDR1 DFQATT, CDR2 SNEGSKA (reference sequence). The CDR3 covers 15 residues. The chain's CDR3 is CSAVKAGGASETQYF. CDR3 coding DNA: TGCAGTGCGGTCAAGGCGGGGGGGGCGTCGGAGACCCAGTACTTC.

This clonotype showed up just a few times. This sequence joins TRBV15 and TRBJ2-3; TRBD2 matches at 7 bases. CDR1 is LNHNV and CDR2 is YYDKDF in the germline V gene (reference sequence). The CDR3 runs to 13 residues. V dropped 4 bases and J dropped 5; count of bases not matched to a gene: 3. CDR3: CATSKIAGDTQYF. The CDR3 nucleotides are TGTGCCACCAGCAAGATAGCGGGAGATACGCAGTATTTT.

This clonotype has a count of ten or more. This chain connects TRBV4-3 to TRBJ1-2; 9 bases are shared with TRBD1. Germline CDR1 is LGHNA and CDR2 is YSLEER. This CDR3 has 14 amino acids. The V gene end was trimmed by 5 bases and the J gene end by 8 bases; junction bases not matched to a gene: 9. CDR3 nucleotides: TGCGCCAGCAGCACCCGGACAGGGGTTGGAGGCTACACCTTC. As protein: CASSTRTGVGGYTF.

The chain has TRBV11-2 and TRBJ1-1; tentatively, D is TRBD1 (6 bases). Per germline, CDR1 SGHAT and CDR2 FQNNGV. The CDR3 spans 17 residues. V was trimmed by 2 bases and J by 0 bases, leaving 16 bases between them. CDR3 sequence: CASSLLGLGALNTEAFF. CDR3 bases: TGTGCCAGCAGCTTACTGGGTTTGGGGGCCCTGAACACTGAAGCTTTCTTT.

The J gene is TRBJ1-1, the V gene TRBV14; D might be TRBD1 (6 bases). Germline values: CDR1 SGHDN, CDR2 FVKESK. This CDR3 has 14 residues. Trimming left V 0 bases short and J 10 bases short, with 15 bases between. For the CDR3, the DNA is TGTGCCAGCAGCCAAGACAGGGGAGGGGCTGGAGCTTTCTTT. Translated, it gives CASSQDRGGAGAFF. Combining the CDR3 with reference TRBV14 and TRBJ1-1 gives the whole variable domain EAGVTQFPSHSVIEKGQTVTLRCDPISGHDNLYWYRRVMGKEIKFLLHFVKESKQDESGMPNNRFLAERTGGTYSTLKVQPAELEDSGVYFCASSQDRGGAGAFFGQGTRLTVV.

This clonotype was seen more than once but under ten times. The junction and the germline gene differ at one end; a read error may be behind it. CDR3 amino acids: CASRGSGRTNTGELFF. DNA of the CDR3: TGCGCGAGCAGGGGTAGCGGGAGGACCAACACCGGGGAGCTGTTTTTT. The rearrangement joins TRBV5-1 to TRBJ2-2; 10 nucleotides match TRBD2. The germline V gene encodes CDR1 SGHRS and CDR2 YFSETQ. The CDR3 is 16 amino acids.

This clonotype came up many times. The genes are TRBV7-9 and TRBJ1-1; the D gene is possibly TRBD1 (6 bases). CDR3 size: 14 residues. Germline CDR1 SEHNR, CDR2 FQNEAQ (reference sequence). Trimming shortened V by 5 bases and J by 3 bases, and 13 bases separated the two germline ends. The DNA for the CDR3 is TGTGCCAGCAGCCAAGGGGGGTCGTACACTGAAGCTTTCTTT. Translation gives CASSQGGSYTEAFF.

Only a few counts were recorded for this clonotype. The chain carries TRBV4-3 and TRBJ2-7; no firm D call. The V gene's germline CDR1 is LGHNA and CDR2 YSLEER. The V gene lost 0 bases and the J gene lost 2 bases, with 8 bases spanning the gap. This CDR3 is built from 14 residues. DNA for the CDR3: TGCGCCAGCAGCCAAGATGCTCTTACCTACGAGCAGTACTTC. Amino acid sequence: CASSQDALTYEQYF.

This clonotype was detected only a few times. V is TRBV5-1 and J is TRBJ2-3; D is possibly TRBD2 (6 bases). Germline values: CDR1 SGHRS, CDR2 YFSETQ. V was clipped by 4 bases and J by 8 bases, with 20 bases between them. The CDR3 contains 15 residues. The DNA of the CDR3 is TGCGCCAGCAGCCCGAGGGACTCTAAGGTCGGTACGCAGTATTTT. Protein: CASSPRDSKVGTQYF.

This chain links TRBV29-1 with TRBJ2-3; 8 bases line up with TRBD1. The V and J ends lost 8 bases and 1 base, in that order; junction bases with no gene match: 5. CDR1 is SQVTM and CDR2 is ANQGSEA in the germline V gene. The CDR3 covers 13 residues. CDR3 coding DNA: TGCAGCATGGGACAGGCAGGCACAGATACGCAGTATTTT. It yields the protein CSMGQAGTDTQYF.

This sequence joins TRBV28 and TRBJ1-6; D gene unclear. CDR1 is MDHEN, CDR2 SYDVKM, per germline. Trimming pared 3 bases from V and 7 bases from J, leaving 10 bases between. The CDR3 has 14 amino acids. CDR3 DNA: TGTGCCAGCAGTTTTTGGCTGCCGAATTCACCCCTCCACTTT. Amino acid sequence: CASSFWLPNSPLHF. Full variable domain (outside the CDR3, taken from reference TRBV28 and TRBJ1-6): DVKVTQSSRYLVKRTGEKVFLECVQDMDHENMFWYRQDPGLGLRLIYFSYDVKMKEKGDIPEGYSVSREKKERFSLILESASTNQTSMYLCASSFWLPNSPLHFGNGTRLTVT.

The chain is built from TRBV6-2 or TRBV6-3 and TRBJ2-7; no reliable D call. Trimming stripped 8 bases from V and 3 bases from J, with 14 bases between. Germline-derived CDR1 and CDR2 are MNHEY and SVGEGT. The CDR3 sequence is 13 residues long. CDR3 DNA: TGTGCCAGCGCTCTTGGACGGATCTACGAGCAGTACTTC. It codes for CASALGRIYEQYF.

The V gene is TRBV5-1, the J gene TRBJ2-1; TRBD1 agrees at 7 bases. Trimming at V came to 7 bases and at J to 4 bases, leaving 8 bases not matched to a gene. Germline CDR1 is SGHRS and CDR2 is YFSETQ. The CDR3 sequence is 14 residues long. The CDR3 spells CASATQGVYNEQFF. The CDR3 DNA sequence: TGCGCCAGCGCCACCCAGGGGGTATACAATGAGCAGTTCTTC.

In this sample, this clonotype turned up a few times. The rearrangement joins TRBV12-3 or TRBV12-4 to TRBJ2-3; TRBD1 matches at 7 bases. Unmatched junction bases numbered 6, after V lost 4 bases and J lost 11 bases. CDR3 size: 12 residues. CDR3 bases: TGTGCCAGCAGTTCGTTTGGGGACAGGCAGTATTTT. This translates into CASSSFGDRQYF.